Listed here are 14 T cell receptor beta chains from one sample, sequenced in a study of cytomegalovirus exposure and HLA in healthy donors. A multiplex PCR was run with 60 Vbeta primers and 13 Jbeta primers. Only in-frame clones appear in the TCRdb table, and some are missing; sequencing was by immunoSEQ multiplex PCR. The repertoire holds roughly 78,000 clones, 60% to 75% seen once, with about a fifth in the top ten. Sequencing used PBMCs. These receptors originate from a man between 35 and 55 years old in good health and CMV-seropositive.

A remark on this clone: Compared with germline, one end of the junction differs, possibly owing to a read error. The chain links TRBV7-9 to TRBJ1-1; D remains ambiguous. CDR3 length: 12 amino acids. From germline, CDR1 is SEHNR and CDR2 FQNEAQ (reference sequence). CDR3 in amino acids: CSSSGIAAEAFF. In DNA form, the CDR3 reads TGTTCCAGCAGCGGAATTGCGGCTGAAGCTTTCTTT.

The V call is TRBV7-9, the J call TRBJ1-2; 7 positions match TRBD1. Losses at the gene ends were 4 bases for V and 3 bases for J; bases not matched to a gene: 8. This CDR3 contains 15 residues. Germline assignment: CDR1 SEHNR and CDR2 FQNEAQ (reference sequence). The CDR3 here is CASSSPETGDYGYTF. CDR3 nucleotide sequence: TGTGCCAGCAGCTCACCGGAAACAGGGGACTATGGCTACACCTTC.

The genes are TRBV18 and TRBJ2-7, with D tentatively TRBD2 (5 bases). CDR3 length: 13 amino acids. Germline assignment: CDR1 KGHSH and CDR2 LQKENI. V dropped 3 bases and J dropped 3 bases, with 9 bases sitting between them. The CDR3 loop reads CASSPGVNYEQYF. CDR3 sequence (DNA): TGTGCCAGCTCACCGGGAGTAAACTACGAGCAGTACTTC.

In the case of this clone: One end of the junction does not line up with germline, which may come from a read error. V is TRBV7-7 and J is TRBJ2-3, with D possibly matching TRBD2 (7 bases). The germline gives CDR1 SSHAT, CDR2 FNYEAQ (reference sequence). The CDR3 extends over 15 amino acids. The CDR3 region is CASSLEGGPTDTQYF. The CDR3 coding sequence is TGTGCTAGCAGCTTAGAGGGGGGGCCTACAGATACGCAGTATTTT. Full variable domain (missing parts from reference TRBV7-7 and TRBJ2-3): GAGVSQSPRYKVTKRGQDVTLRCDPISSHATLYWYQQALGQGPEFLTYFNYEAQPDKSGLPSDRFSAERPEGSISTLTIQRTEQRDSAMYRCASSLEGGPTDTQYFGPGTRLTVL.

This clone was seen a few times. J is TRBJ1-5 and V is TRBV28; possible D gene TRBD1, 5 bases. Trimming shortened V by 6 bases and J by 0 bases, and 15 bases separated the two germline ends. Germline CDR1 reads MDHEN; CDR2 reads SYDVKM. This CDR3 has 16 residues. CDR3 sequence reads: CASSSKGWFSNQPQHF. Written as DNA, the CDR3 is TGTGCCAGCAGCTCCAAGGGGTGGTTTAGCAATCAGCCCCAGCATTTT.

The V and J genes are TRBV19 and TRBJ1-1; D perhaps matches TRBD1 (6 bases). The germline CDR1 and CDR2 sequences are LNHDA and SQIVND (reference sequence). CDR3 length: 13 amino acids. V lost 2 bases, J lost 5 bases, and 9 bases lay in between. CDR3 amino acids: CASSIRGSTEAFF. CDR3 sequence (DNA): TGTGCCAGTAGTATAAGGGGGAGTACTGAAGCTTTCTTT.

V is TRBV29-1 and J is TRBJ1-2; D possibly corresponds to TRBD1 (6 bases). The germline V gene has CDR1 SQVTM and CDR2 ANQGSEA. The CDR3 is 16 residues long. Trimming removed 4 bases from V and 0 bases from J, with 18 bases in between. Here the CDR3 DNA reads TGCAGCGTTGGCGCCAACAGGGACCCTTCTAACTATGGCTACACCTTC. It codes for CSVGANRDPSNYGYTF.

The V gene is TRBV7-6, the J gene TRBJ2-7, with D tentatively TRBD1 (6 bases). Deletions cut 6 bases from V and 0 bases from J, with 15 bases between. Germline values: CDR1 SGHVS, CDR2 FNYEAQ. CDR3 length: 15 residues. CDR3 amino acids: CASSLQQGFSYEQYF. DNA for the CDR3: TGTGCCAGCAGTTTACAACAGGGATTCTCCTACGAGCAGTACTTC.

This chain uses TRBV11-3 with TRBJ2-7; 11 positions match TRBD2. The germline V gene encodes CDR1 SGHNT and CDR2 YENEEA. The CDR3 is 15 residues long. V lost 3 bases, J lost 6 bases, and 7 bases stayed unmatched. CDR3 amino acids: CASSLIIAGGREQYF. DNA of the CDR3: TGTGCCAGCAGCTTGATCATAGCGGGGGGGCGCGAGCAGTACTTC.

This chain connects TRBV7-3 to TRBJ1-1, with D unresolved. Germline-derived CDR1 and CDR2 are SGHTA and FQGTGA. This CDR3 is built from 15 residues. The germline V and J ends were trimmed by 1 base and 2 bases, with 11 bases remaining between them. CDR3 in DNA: TGTGCCAGCAGCTTAATCGAGTTTCCTAACACTGAAGCTTTCTTT. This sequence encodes CASSLIEFPNTEAFF.

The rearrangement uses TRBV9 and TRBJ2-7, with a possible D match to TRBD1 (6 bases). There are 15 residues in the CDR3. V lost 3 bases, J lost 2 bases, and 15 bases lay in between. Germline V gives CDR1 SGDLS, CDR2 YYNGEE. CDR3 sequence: CASSAYPGQAYEQYF. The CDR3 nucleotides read TGTGCCAGCAGCGCTTACCCGGGACAAGCCTACGAGCAGTACTTC.

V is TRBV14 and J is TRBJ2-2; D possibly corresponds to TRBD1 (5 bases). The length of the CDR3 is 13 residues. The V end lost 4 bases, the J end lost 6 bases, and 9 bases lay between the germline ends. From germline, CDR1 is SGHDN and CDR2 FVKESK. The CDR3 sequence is CASSPGFPGELFF. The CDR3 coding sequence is TGTGCCAGCAGCCCAGGGTTTCCCGGGGAGCTGTTTTTT.

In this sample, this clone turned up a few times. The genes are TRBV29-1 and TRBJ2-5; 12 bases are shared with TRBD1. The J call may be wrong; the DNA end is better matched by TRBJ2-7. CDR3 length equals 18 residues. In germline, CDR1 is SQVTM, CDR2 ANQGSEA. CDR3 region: CSVEDPRTGTGGNYEQYF. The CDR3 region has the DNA TGCAGCGTTGAAGATCCCCGCACCGGGACAGGGGGCAACTACGAGCAGTACTTC.

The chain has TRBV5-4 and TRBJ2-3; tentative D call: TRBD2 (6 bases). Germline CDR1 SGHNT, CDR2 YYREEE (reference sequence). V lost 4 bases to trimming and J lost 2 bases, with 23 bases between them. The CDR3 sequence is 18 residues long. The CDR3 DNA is TGTGCCAGCAGCCCGGGACTCCTGTTGAGTATGGTCACAGATACGCAGTATTTT. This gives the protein CASSPGLLLSMVTDTQYF. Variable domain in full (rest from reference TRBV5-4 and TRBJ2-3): ETGVTQSPTHLIKTRGQQVTLRCSSQSGHNTVSWYQQALGQGPQFIFQYYREEENGRGNFPPRFSGLQFPNYSSELNVNALELDDSALYLCASSPGLLLSMVTDTQYFGPGTRLTVL.